This T cell receptor (beta chain) was retrieved from a study of blood T cell repertoires in COVID-19. Study at large: Sites in the United States, Italy and Spain provided acute and convalescent COVID-19 samples.

Trimming at V came to 5 bases and at J to 2 bases, leaving 8 bases not matched to a gene. Per the germline V gene, CDR1 is MDHEN and CDR2 is SYDVKM. The CDR3 length is 15 residues. Original processing methods: Nucleated cell number was recorded as an estimate derived from reference gene primer amplification. The repertoire was sequenced with immunoSEQ multiplex PCR; TCRdb's copy has only in-frame clones and lacks some. D and trimming were read from the DNA, whereas the V and J calls and clone size are those reported in that table. Counted here are fewer than 200,000 clones, roughly 84% occurring once; the ten biggest clones make up approximately 1%.

The V gene is TRBV28, the J gene TRBJ1-2; 7 bases align to TRBD1. Material: peripheral blood. The sequence was collected from a man aged 35 to 55 with acute or convalescent COVID-19. CDR3 residues: CASSPLPTGNYGYTF. The CDR3 DNA sequence: TGTGCCAGCAGTCCCCTCCCGACAGGGAACTATGGCTACACCTTC.